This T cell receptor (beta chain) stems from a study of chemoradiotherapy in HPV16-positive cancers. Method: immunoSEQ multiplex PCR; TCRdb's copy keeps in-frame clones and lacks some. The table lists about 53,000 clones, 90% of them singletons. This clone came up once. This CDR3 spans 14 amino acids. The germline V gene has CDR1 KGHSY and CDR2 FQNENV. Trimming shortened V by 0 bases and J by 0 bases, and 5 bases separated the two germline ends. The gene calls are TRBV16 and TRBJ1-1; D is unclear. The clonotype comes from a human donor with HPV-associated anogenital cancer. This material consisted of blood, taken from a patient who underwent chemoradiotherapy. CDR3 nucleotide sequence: TGTGCCAGCAGCCAATCCCTCGTGAACACTGAAGCTTTCTTT. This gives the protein CASSQSLVNTEAFF.